A single sample is the source of the 4 T cell receptor beta chains below, sequenced in a study of CD8 T cells in ankylosing spondylitis (dated by TCRdb to 2016 to 2017). The library was built by means of 5' RACE. The listed sequencing device is Illumina HiSeq 2500. Using fastp trimming at Q25 and MiXCR clonotype assembly, TCRdb reanalyzed the public sequencing data and kept in-frame beta chains. Every CDR3 protein is listed once, alongside the most common genes and DNA of its rows. This sample lists about 10,000 distinct CDR3 sequences; around 6% were detected once. Clones ranked in the top ten supply around 41% of the sample. Sample: blood, either unsorted or a sorted T cell fraction (not recorded which). These receptors all stem from a female donor with ankylosing spondylitis or in good health (not recorded which).

This clonotype occurred many times. The gene calls are TRBV9 and TRBJ2-7; D is perhaps TRBD1 (6 bases). Trimming took off 0 bases at V and 4 bases at J, with 11 bases between the two ends. The CDR3 consists of 14 residues. The V gene's germline CDR1 is SGDLS and CDR2 YYNGEE. The CDR3 here is CASSVDPGAYEQYF. The CDR3, as DNA: TGTGCCAGCAGCGTAGATCCAGGGGCTTACGAGCAGTACTTC.

This clonotype was recorded at least ten times. The chain links TRBV9 to TRBJ1-6; TRBD1 agrees at 7 bases. CDR3 length: 14 residues. Germline-derived CDR1 and CDR2 are SGDLS and YYNGEE. Germline trimming cut 7 bases from V and 0 bases from J; bases unmatched to any gene: 1. Here the CDR3 reads CASGQDSYNSPLHF. The CDR3 coding sequence is TGTGCCAGCGGACAGGACTCCTATAATTCACCCCTCCACTTT.

This clonotype was seen ten or more times. The chain uses TRBV9 and TRBJ2-5; the D gene is possibly TRBD2 (6 bases). V lost 1 base and J 5 bases, leaving 18 bases between the germline ends. From germline, CDR1 is SGDLS and CDR2 YYNGEE. The CDR3 loop spans 16 amino acids. CDR3 sequence (DNA): TGTGCCAGCAGCGTAAGGAGACTAGGAGGTTTGGAGACCCAGTACTTC. Its protein is CASSVRRLGGLETQYF.

V is TRBV9 and J is TRBJ2-2; D is uncertain. This CDR3 region has 13 residues. V lost 6 bases and J lost 0, with 6 bases in between. CDR1 SGDLS and CDR2 YYNGEE come from the germline V gene. The CDR3 bases are TGTGCCAGCACCGACCCGAACACCGGGGAGCTGTTTTTT. Protein: CASTDPNTGELFF.